A single sample is the source of the 3 T cell receptor beta chains below, sequenced in a study of CD8 T cells in ankylosing spondylitis. TCRdb used MiXCR to reprocess the 5' RACE reads, holding one entry per CDR3 protein. The sample includes approximately 220,000 distinct CDR3 sequences, around a quarter seen only once; the top ten take under 7%. Sequencing was carried out using blood, either unsorted or a sorted T cell fraction (not recorded which). The origin of the receptors is a male donor with ankylosing spondylitis or in good health (not recorded which).

This clonotype was detected many times. The V gene is TRBV29-1, the J gene TRBJ1-1; D is possibly TRBD1 (6 bases). V was shortened by 7 bases and J by 2 bases, with 11 bases between the two germline ends. The germline gives CDR1 SQVTM, CDR2 ANQGSEA. The CDR3 runs to 12 residues. The CDR3 coding sequence is TGCAGCGCCAGCAGGGGTAACACTGAAGCTTTCTTT. It is translated as CSASRGNTEAFF.

This clonotype was seen at least ten times. The chain carries TRBV3-1 and TRBJ2-1, with 11 bases aligning to TRBD2. Germline trimming cut 0 bases from V and 2 bases from J; bases unmatched to any gene: 9. Germline values: CDR1 LGHDT, CDR2 YNNKEL (reference sequence). This CDR3 contains 19 residues. The DNA of the CDR3 is TGTGCCAGCAGCCAAGATTGGCTTAGCGGGAGGGTCGCCTACAATGAGCAGTTCTTC. It encodes CASSQDWLSGRVAYNEQFF.

This clonotype was observed at least ten times. The CDR3 nucleotides read TGCAGCGTCGCGGACCACTACGAGCAGTACTTC. It encodes CSVADHYEQYF. The chain links TRBV29-1 to TRBJ2-7; no definite D call. The germline gives CDR1 SQVTM, CDR2 ANQGSEA. Trimming took off 6 bases at V and 3 bases at J, with 9 bases between the two ends. This CDR3 is 11 amino acids long.